Sequencing of this T cell receptor beta chain was carried out in a study of T cells after yellow fever vaccination (dated by TCRdb to the late 2010s). The study in broad terms: The SMART-Seq v4 Ultra Low Input RNA kit was used to prepare libraries from fractions with low cell numbers. To track T-cell clones before and after primary and booster YFV17D yellow fever vaccination, bulk TCR alpha and beta repertoires were sequenced longitudinally. Two healthy male donors, one aged 18 to 30 and one aged 30 to 40 years, made up the cohort. Blood was collected at multiple timepoints before and after primary and secondary immunization, and bulk PBMC replicates and cell subsets were isolated. What the work shows at the level of the full study, not this receptor alone: Because abundant contaminating clonotypes from the bulk population could be contained in FACS-sorted repertoires, computational filtering was required. After the booster, most clones that had expanded after primary vaccination were detected again (around 96% of CD4 and around 88% of CD8), suggesting broad maintenance of memory. A small share of clonotypes occurred in both CD4 and CD8 compartments, likely arising from convergent recombination. Because the study included only two donors, the extent to which the findings can be generalized is limited. Compared with the primary T-cell response, the secondary T-cell response was faster but weaker, reaching its peak on day 5 rather than on day 15.

Inclusive of the bounding cysteine and phenylalanine, the CDR3 is 16 residues long. Solely the CDR3 DNA is kept, with 48 bases framed from the first base. The V and J ends are trimmed by 7 bases and 0 bases, leaving 15 bases between them. The germline V gene gives CDR1 as MNHEY and CDR2 as SVGEGT. Data came from an Illumina NovaSeq 6000. Synthesis of TCR cDNA relied on 5'RACE template switching, a step that introduced a universal primer site along with unique molecular identifiers. Priming of cDNA synthesis was performed from both the TCR alpha and TCR beta constant segments. Libraries were amplified in two PCR steps, with sample barcodes and sequencing adapters added in the second step. Sequencing of libraries was performed on Illumina HiSeq 2500 (2x100 bp) or NovaSeq (2x150 bp). The published analysis was carried out like this. MIGEC was used to demultiplex reads and collapse the reads into UMI consensus sequences, and MiXCR was used for V(D)J alignment. Vaccine-responding clonotypes were identified with edgeR using replicate PBMC samples, with FDR below 0.01 and a log2 fold change above 5 up to day 15 being required. Each bulk clonotype received a CD4 or CD8 identity based on whether the sequenced CD4 or CD8 repertoire contained that clonotype at higher abundance. TCRdb itself trimmed the public reads at Q25 with fastp, ran MiXCR and retained productive beta chains. Rows are unified per CDR3 protein, each entry keeping the most common DNA and genes. The V and J calls and clone size are TCRdb's, not the authors'. The sample data list 99,000 or so distinct CDR3 sequences, and around 5.5% of these were observed just once. The top ten constitute 35% to 50% of the sample.

This clonotype was seen repeatedly, ten times or more. Its recognized antigen is unknown. No base-level quality is on record; no much larger clone is a single base apart. The treatment or condition label here, explained by the study, means: live attenuated yellow fever vaccine strain. A standard Ficoll-Paque protocol was used to isolate PBMCs from peripheral blood. Dynabeads CD4 and CD8 positive selection kits were used to isolate the CD4 and CD8 T-cell fractions. RNA was extracted with TriZol from bulk PBMCs, CD4 and CD8 fractions, and dextramer-positive and dextramer-negative fractions. This chain is built from TRBV6-2 or TRBV6-3 and TRBJ2-2; the D segment cannot be called with confidence. Material: CD8+ T cells sorted from PBMCs, obtained 10 days after the yellow fever booster vaccination. This TCR derives from a man aged 18 to 29 who received the YFV17D yellow fever vaccine. The CDR3 loop reads CASTYPTPANTGELFF. The nucleotides read TGTGCCAGCACTTATCCCACACCGGCGAACACCGGGGAGCTGTTTTTT.